This TCR beta chain was sequenced for a study of blood T cells in healthy people across ages. This clonotype occurred a few times. The authors ran a second PCR of 7 to 11 cycles using a sample-barcoded 5' primer and a J-beta primer mix. A single record per CDR3 protein comes from TCRdb applying MiXCR to the 5' RACE reads. The table lists under 2 million distinct CDR3 sequences, about 35% of them singletons. Losses at the gene ends were 2 bases for V and 2 bases for J; bases not matched to a gene: 11. The CDR3 covers 19 residues. The specimen sequenced was blood. This chain links TRBV12-3 or TRBV12-4 with TRBJ2-6; TRBD1 agrees at 8 bases. The TCR was taken from a woman aged 25 to 39 in good health. CDR3 nucleotides: TGTGCCAGCAGTTTAAGGGTGACAGGGGCTTCTGCTGGGGCCAACGTCCTGACTTTC. Translated: CASSLRVTGASAGANVLTF.